This entry is about one T cell receptor (beta chain). What it binds is unknown. Autoimmune disease history or systemic immunosuppression excluded patients. The repertoire was sequenced with immunoSEQ multiplex PCR; TCRdb's copy has only in-frame clones and lacks some. The table has under 70,000 clones, 75% to 90% seen once. This specimen belongs to a study of OX40 agonist ivuxolimab in advanced cancers. The overall study: Head and neck, renal cell, melanoma or hepatocellular carcinoma were the cancers that dose-escalation patients had. The group had a mean age of around 60 years, ranged from 23 to 79, and was around 82% male. General study results and limits: Expanded clones tended on average to be more numerous among CD8+ T cells than CD4+.

The CDR3 length is 13 residues. With 5 bases removed from V and 9 bases from J, the gap between germline ends came to 14 bases. The germline CDR1 and CDR2 sequences are SGHTA and FQGNSA. The genes are TRBV7-2 and TRBJ2-1; no reliable D call. The sample was CD4+ or CD8+ T cells sorted from blood, taken in a trial of the OX40 agonist ivuxolimab. The sequence was obtained from an adult with an advanced solid tumor such as melanoma, head and neck, liver or kidney cancer. As DNA, the CDR3 is TGTGCCAGCAGCCCTTACCTTGACCGTGAGCAGTTCTTC. Translated, it gives CASSPYLDREQFF.